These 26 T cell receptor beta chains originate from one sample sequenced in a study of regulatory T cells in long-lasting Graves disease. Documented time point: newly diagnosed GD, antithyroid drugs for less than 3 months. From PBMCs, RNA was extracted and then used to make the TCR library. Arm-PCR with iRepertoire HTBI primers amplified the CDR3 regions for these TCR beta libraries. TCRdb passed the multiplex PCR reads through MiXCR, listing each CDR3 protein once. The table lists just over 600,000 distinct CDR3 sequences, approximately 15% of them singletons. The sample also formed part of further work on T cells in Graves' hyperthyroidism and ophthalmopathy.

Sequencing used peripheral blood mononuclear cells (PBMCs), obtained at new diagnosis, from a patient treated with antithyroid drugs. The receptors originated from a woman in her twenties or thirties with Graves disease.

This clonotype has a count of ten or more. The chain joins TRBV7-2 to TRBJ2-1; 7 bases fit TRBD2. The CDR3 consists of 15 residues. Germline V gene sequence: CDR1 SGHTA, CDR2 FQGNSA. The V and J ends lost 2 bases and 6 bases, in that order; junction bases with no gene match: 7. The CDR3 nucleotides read TGTGCCAGCAGCTTATGGGGGGGAGGCAGCAATGAGCAGTTCTTC. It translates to CASSLWGGGSNEQFF.

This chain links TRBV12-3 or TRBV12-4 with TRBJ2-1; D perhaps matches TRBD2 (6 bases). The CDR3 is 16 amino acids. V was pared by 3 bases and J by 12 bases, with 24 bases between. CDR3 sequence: CASSLRGAGLSSMQFF. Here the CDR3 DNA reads TGTGCCAGCAGTTTGAGGGGAGCGGGCTTATCAAGTATGCAGTTCTTC.

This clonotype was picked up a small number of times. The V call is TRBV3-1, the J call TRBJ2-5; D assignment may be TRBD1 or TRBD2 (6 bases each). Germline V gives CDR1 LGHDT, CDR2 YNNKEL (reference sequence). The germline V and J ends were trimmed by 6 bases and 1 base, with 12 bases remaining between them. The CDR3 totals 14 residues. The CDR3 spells CASRRKGGQETQYF. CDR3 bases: TGTGCCAGCAGGCGTAAGGGGGGCCAAGAGACCCAGTACTTC.

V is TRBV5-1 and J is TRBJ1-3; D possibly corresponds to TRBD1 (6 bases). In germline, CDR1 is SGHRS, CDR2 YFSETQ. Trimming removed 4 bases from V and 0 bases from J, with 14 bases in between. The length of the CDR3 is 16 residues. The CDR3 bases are TGCGCCAGCAGCGCAACAGGGATCGCCTCTGGAAACACCATATATTTT. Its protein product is CASSATGIASGNTIYF.

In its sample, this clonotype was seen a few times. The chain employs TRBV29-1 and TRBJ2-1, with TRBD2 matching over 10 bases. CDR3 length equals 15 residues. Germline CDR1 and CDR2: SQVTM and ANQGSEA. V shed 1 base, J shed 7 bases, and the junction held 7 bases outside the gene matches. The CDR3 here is CSVEGIAGGQNEQFF. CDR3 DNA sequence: TGCAGCGTTGAAGGTATAGCGGGAGGACAGAATGAGCAGTTCTTC.

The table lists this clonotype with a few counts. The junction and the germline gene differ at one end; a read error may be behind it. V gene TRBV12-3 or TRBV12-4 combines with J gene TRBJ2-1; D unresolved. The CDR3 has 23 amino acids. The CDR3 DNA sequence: TGTGCCAGCAGCCCCCCCCGTCTTGGACGGAGAATAGAACCTGAAGGCTCCTACGATGAGCAGTTCTTC. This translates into CASSPPRLGRRIEPEGSYDEQFF.

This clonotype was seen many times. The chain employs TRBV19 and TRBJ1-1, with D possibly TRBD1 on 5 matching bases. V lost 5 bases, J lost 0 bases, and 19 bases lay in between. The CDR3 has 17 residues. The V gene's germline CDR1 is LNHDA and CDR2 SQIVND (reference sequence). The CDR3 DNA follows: TGTGCCAGTAGTCCCTACAGGACGGCTATAATGAACACTGAAGCTTTCTTT. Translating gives CASSPYRTAIMNTEAFF.

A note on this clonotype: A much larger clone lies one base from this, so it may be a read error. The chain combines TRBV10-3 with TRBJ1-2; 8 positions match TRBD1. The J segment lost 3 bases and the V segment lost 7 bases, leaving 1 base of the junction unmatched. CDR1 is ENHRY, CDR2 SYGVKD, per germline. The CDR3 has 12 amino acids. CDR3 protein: CAITTGDYGYTF. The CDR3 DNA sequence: TGTGCCATCACGACAGGGGACTATGGCTACACCTTC.

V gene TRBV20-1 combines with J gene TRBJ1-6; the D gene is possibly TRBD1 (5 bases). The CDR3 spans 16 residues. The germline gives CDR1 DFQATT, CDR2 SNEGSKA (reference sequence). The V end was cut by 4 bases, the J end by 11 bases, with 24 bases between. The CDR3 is CSAIRIGVRNFAPLHF. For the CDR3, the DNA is TGCAGTGCTATTAGAATAGGGGTACGGAATTTTGCACCCCTCCACTTT.

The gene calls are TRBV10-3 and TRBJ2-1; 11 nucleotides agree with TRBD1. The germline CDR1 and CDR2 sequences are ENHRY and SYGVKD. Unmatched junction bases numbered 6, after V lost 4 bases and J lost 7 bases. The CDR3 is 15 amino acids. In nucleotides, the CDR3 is TGTGCCATCAGTGTGGGGACAGGGGGGAGGAATGAGCAGTTCTTC. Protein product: CAISVGTGGRNEQFF.

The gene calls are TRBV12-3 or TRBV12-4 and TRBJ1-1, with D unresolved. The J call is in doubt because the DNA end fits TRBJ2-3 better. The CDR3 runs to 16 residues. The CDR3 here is CASGFWVPDRRDTQYF. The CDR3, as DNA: TGTGCCAGCGGCTTTTGGGTACCAGACCGACGAGATACGCAGTATTTT.

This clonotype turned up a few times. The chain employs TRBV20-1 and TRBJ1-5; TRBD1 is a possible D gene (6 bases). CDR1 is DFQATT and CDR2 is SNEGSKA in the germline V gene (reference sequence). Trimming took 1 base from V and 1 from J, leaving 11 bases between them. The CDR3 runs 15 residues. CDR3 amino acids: CSARARGPSNQPQHF. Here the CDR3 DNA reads TGCAGTGCTAGAGCCAGGGGACCAAGCAATCAGCCCCAGCATTTT.

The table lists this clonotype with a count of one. The CDR3 is CASSLPDSYEKLFF. CDR3 nucleotides: TGTGCCAGCAGCTTACCGGACAGTTATGAAAAACTGTTTTTT. This chain connects TRBV5-6 to TRBJ1-4, with D possibly matching TRBD1 (6 bases). The germline V and J ends were trimmed by 2 bases and 6 bases, with 11 bases remaining between them. The CDR3 has 14 amino acids. Germline CDR1 and CDR2: SGHDT and YYEEEE.

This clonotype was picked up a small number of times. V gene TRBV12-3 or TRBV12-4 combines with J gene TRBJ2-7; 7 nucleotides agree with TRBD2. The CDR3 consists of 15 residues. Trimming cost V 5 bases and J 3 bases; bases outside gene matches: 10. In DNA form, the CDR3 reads TGTGCCAGCAGTAGACAGTCGGGGGGAAACTACGAGCAGTACTTC. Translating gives CASSRQSGGNYEQYF.

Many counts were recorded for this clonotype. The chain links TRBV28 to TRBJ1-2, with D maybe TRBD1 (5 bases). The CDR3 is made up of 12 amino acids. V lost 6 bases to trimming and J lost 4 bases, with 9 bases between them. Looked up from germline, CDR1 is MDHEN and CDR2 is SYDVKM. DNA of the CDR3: TGTGCCAGCAGAAGACAGTCCTATGGCTACACCTTC. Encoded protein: CASRRQSYGYTF.

The CDR3 protein is CASSDDYSSSYEQYF. The CDR3 DNA follows: TGTGCCAGCAGTGATGACTACTCAAGCTCCTACGAGCAGTACTTC. This chain joins TRBV6-1 and TRBJ2-7; a possible D gene is TRBD2 (5 bases). Trimming stripped 3 bases from V and 0 bases from J, with 12 bases between. The CDR3 consists of 15 residues. Germline loops: CDR1 MNHNS, CDR2 SASEGT.

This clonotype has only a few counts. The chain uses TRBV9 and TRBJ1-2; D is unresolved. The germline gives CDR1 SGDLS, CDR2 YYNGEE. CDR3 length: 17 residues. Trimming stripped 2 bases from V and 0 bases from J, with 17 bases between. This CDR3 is CASSVGLEDDTNYGYTF. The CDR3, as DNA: TGTGCCAGCAGCGTCGGACTTGAGGACGATACTAACTATGGCTACACCTTC.

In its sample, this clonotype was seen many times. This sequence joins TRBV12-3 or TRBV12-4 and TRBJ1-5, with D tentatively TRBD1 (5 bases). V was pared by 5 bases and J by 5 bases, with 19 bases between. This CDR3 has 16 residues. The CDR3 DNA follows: TGTGCCAGCAGTATAACTCCGGGACGGGAAGATCAGCCCCAGCATTTT. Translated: CASSITPGREDQPQHF.

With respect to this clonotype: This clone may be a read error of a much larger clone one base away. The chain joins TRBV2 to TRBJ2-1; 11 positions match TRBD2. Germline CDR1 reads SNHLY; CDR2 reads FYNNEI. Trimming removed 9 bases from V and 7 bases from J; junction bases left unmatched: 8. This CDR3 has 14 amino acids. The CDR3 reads CASPGLAEVNEQFF. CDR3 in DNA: TGTGCCAGTCCGGGACTAGCGGAAGTAAATGAGCAGTTCTTC.

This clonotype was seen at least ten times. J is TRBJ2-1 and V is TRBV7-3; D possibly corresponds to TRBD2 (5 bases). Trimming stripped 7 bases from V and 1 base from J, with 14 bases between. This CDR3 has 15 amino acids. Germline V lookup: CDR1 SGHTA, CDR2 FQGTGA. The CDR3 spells CASTTQPGSYNEQFF. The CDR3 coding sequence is TGTGCCAGCACCACCCAGCCGGGGTCCTACAATGAGCAGTTCTTC.

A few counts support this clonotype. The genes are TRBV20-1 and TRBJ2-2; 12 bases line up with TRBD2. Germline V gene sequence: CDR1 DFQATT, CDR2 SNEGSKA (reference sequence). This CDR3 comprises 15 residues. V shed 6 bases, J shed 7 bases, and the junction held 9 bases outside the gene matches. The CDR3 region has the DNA TGCAGTGCACGACTAGCGGGAGATTTAAGCGGGGAGCTGTTTTTT. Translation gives CSARLAGDLSGELFF.

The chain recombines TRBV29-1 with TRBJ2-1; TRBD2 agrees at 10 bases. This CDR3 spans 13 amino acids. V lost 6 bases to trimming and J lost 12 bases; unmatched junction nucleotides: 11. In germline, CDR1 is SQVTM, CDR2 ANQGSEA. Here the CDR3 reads CSVLAGGPDGQFF. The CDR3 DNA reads TGCAGCGTGTTAGCGGGAGGACCCGACGGGCAGTTCTTC.

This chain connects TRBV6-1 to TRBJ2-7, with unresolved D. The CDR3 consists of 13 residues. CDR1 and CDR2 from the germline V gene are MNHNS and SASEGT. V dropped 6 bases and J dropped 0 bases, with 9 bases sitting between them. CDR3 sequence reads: CASRGARSYEQYF. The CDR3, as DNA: TGTGCCAGCAGAGGCGCCCGCTCCTACGAGCAGTACTTC.

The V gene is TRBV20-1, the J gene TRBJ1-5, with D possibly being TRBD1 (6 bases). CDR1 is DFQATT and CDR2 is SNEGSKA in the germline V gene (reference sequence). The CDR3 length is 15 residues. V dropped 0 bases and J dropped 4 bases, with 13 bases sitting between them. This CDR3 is CSARDQTQGNQPQHF. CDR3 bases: TGCAGTGCTAGAGATCAGACACAGGGAAATCAGCCCCAGCATTTT.

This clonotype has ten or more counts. CDR3 residues: CASQSFSGNTIYF. For the CDR3, the DNA is TGTGCCAGCCAGAGCTTCTCTGGAAACACCATATATTTT. The chain is built from TRBV2 and TRBJ1-3; D gene uncertain. This CDR3 spans 13 amino acids. The germline V gene has CDR1 SNHLY and CDR2 FYNNEI. Trimming stripped 8 bases from V and 0 bases from J, with 8 bases between.

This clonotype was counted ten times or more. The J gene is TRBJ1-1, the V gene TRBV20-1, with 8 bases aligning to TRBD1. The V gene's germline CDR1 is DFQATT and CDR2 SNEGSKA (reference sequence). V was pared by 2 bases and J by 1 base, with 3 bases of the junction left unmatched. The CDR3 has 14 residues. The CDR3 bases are TGCAGTGCTAGAACCGGGACAGGGAACACTGAAGCTTTCTTT. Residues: CSARTGTGNTEAFF.